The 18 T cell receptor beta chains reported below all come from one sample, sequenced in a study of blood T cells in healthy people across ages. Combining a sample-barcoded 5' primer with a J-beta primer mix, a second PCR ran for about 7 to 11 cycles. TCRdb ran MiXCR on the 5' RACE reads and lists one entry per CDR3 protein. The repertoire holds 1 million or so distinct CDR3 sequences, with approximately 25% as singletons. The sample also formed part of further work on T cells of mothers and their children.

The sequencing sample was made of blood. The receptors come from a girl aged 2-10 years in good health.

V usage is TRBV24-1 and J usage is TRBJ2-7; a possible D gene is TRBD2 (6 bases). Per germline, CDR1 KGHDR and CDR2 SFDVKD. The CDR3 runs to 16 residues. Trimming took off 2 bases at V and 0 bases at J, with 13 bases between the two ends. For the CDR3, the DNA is TGTGCCACCAGTGATTGGGGGGTAACAGGCTCCTACGAGCAGTACTTC. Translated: CATSDWGVTGSYEQYF.

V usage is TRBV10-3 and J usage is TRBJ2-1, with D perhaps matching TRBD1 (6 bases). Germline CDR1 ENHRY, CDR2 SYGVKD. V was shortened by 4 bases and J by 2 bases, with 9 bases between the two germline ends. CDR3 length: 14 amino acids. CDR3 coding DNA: TGTGCCATCAGTGCTTCAGGGGCCTACAATGAGCAGTTCTTC. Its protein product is CAISASGAYNEQFF.

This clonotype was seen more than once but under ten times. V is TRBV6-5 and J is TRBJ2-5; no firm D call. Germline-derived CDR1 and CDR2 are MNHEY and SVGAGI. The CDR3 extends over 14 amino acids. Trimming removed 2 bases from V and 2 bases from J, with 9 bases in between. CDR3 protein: CASSYSPIQETQYF. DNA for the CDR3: TGTGCCAGCAGTTACAGCCCAATTCAAGAGACCCAGTACTTC.

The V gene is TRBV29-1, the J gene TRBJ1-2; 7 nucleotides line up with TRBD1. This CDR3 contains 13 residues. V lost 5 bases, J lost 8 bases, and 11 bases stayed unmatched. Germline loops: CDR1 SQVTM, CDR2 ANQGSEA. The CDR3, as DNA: TGCAGCGTTAAGCCGGGCAGGGGGTACGGCTACACCTTC. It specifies CSVKPGRGYGYTF.

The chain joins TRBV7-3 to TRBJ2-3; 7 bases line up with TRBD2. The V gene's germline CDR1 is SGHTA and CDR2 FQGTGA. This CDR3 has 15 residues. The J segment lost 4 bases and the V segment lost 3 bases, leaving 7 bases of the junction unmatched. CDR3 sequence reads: CASSLGEGFPDTQYF. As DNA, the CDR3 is TGTGCCAGCAGCTTGGGGGAGGGGTTTCCAGATACGCAGTATTTT. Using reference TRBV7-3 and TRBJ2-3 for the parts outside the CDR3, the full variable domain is GAGVSQTPSNKVTEKGKYVELRCDPISGHTALYWYRQSLGQGPEFLIYFQGTGAADDSGLPNDRFFAVRPEGSVSTLKIQRTERGDSAVYLCASSLGEGFPDTQYFGPGTRLTVL.

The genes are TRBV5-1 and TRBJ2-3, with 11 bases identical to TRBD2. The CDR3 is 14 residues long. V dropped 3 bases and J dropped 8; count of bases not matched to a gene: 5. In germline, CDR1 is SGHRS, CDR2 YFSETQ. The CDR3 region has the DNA TGCGCCAGCAGCTCCACTAGCGGGAGTGGTACGCAGTATTTT. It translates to CASSSTSGSGTQYF.

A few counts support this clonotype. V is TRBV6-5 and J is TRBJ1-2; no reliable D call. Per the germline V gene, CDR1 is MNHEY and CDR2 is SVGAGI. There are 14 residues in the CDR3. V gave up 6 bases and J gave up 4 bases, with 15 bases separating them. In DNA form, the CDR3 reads TGTGCCAGCAGACAACGGACGGACTCCTATGGCTACACCTTC. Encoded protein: CASRQRTDSYGYTF.

The CDR3 spells CASSTLGLEAFF. The CDR3 nucleotides read TGTGCCAGCAGCACACTAGGGCTTGAAGCTTTCTTT. V gene TRBV7-8 combines with J gene TRBJ1-1; no reliable D call. The ends were cut back, 5 bases at V and 7 bases at J, with 11 bases in the middle. Germline CDR1 and CDR2: SGHVS and FQNEAQ. This CDR3 region has 12 residues.

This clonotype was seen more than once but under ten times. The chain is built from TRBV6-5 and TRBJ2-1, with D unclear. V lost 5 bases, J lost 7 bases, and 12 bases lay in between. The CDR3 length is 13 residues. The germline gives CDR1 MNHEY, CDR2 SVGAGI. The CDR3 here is CASSITRANEQFF. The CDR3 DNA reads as TGTGCCAGCAGTATTACTCGAGCGAATGAGCAGTTCTTC.

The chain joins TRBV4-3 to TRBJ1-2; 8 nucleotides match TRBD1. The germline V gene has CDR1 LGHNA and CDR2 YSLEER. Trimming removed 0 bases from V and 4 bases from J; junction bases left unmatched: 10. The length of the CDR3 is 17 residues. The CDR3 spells CASSQDRAATGVYGYTF. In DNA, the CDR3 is TGCGCCAGCAGCCAAGATCGCGCAGCGACAGGGGTCTATGGCTACACCTTC.

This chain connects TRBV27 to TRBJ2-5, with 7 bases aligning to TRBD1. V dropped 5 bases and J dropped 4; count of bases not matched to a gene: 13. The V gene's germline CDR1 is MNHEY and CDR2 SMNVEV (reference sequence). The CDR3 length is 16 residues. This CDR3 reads CASSPLTGAGGETQYF. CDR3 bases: TGTGCCAGCAGTCCCCTAACAGGGGCTGGGGGAGAGACCCAGTACTTC.

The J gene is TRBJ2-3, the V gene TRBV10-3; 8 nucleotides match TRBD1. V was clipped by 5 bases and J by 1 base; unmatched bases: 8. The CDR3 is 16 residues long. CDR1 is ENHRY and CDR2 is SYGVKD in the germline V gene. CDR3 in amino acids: CAISPRTGPRTDTQYF. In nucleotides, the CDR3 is TGTGCCATCAGTCCACGGACAGGGCCTCGCACAGATACGCAGTATTTT.

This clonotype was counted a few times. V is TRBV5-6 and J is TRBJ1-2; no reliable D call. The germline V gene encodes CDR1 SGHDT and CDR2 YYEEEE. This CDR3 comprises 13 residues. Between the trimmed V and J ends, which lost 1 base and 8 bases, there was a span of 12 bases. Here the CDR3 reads CASSLLAGSGYTF. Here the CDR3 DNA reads TGTGCCAGCAGCTTGCTAGCGGGGAGCGGCTACACCTTC.

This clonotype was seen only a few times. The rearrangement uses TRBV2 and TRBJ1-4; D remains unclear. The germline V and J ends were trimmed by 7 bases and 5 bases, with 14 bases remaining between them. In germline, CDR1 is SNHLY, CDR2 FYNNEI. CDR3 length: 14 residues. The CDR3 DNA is TGTGCCAGCAATTGGAACACACAGAATGAAAAACTGTTTTTT. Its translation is CASNWNTQNEKLFF. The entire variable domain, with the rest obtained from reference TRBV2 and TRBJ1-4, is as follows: EPEVTQTPSHQVTQMGQEVILRCVPISNHLYFYWYRQILGQKVEFLVSFYNNEISEKSEIFDDQFSVERPDGSNFTLKIRSTKLEDSAMYFCASNWNTQNEKLFFGSGTQLSVL.

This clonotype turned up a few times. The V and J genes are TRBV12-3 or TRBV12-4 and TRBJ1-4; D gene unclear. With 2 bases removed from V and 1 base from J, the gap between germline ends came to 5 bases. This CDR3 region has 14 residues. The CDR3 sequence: CASSLTETNEKLFF. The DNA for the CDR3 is TGTGCCAGCAGTTTAACAGAAACTAATGAAAAACTGTTTTTT.

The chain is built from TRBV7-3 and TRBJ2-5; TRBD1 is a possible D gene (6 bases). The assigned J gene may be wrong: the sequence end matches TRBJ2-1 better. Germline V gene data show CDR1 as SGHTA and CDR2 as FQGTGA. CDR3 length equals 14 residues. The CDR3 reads CASSFPDSPNEQFF. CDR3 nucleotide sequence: TGTGCCAGCAGCTTTCCGGACAGTCCTAATGAGCAGTTCTTC.

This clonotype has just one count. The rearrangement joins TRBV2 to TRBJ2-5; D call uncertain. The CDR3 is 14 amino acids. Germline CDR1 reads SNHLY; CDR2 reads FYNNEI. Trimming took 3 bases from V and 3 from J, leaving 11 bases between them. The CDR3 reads CASSEMGGEETQYF. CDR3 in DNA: TGTGCCAGCAGTGAGATGGGTGGGGAAGAGACCCAGTACTTC.

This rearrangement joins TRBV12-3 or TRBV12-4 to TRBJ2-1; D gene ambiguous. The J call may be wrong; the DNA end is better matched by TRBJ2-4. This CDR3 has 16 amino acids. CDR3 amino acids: CASSQQAFLTQETQYF. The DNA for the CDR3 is TGTGCCAGCAGTCAGCAGGCATTCCTTACCCAAGAGACTCAGTACTTC.